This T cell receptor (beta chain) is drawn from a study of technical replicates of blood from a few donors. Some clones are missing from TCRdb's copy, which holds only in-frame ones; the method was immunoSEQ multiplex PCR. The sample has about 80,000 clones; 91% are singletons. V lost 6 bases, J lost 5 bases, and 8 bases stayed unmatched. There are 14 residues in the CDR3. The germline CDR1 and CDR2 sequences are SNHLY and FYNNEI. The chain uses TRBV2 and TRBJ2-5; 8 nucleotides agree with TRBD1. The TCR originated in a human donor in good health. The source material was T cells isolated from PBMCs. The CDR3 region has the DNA TGTGCCAGCAGGAGGACAGGGAATAGGGAGACCCAGTACTTC. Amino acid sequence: CASRRTGNRETQYF.